This record concerns one T cell receptor beta chain sequence. It has no known antigen specificity. No much larger clone exists at a distance of one base, and base qualities are not known. The source of the sample is a study of chemoradiotherapy in HPV16-positive cancers (dated by TCRdb to about 2022). At the level of the whole study: Candidate HPV-specific T-cell clones and common TCR motifs were defined by functional T-cell assays performed on cells from a couple of HPV16-positive patients. Next, the candidate HPV-specific TCRs and motifs were followed in TCR repertoires from around 93 patients with HPV-related cancers. Whether T-cell immunity against the HPV oncoproteins E6 and E7 changes during chemoradiotherapy and whether survival is affected by this immunity were examined in the study. The paper's findings and limits, for the study overall: In HPV16-positive patients, expansion of HPV-responsive T cells during chemoradiotherapy was found to be associated with improved recurrence-free survival. Only two HPV16-positive patients were used to derive the functional definition of HPV-specific T cells, and the survival association was reported for HPV16-positive patients. Expansion of candidate HPV-specific clones and E7-related TCR motifs was observed in the tumor microenvironment during treatment, whereas no such expansion was observed for non-HPV-specific T cells.

V and J are trimmed by 6 bases and 3 bases, and the gene matches miss 5 bases of the junction. CDR1 is given as ENHRY and CDR2 as SYGVKD, both from the germline V gene. The CDR3 spans 15 residues, from the cysteine through the phenylalanine. Only the CDR3 DNA stays, 45 bases, in frame from base 1. Repertoires were sampled repeatedly over the course of chemoradiotherapy so that clonal expansion in the tumor microenvironment could be followed. The library was obtained by the immunoSEQ multiplex PCR assay. The table comes from immuneACCESS by way of TCRdb, which keeps in-frame sequences with V and J called. Part of the clones is missing from these tables; in studies checked, under half for an unresolved V gene and the rest for unknown reasons. The sample profile shows around 500 clones; roughly nine tenths of them were found once. Of the sample, about 7% is held by the ten largest clones.

The TCR was taken from a human donor with HPV-associated anogenital cancer. The rearranged segments are TRBV10-3 and TRBJ2-6; 7 nucleotides in the junction match TRBD1. Sample: tumor tissue, taken from a patient who underwent chemoradiotherapy. The bases are TGTGCCATCAGCGCCACAGGGGTTGGGGCCAACGTCCTGACTTTC. Translated, this is CAISATGVGANVLTF.